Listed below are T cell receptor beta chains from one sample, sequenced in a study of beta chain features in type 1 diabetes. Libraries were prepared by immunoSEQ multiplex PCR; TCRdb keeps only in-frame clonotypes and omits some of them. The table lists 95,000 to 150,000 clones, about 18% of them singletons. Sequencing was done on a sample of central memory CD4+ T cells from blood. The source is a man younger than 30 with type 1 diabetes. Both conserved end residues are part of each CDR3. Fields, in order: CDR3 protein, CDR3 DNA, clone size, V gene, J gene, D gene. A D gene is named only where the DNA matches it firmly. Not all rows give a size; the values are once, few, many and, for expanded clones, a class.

CASSYDSLNTQYF	TGTGCCAGCAGTTACGACAGCTTGAACACCCAGTACTTC	.	TRBV6-6	TRBJ2-5	.
CASSVAGGSSYEQYF	TGTGCCAGCAGCGTTGCGGGGGGTAGCTCCTACGAGCAGTACTTC	.	TRBV9	TRBJ2-7	TRBD2
CASSFHPGYYAAQYF	TGTGCCAGCAGCTTCCACCCGGGATACTACGCGGCCCAGTACTTC	few	TRBV21-1	TRBJ2-5	.
CSATAPGGAHEQYF	TGCAGCGCAACGGCCCCCGGGGGGGCCCACGAGCAGTACTTC	many	TRBV29-1	TRBJ2-7	TRBD2
CASFSGSTYNEQFF	TGTGCCAGTTTCAGCGGGAGCACCTACAATGAGCAGTTCTTC	.	TRBV6-5	TRBJ2-1	TRBD2
CASSSQGAAETQYF	TGTGCCAGCAGCTCGCAGGGGGCGGCGGAGACCCAGTACTTC	many	TRBV5-4	TRBJ2-5	TRBD1
CASSDRENTEAFF	TGTGCCAGCAGTGACAGGGAGAACACTGAAGCTTTCTTT	.	TRBV2	TRBJ1-1	.
CAWKTSRQGNLEAFF	TGTGCCTGGAAAACCTCCCGACAGGGTAACCTTGAAGCTTTCTTT	few	TRBV30	TRBJ1-1	TRBD1
CASSSDTGNEQFF	TGCGCCAGCAGCTCGGACACGGGCAATGAGCAGTTCTTC	.	TRBV5-1	TRBJ2-1	.
CASDRQTSVTEAFF	TGTGCCAGCGACAGACAGACCTCCGTCACTGAAGCTTTCTTT	.	TRBV2	TRBJ1-1	.
CSAREGYGYTF	TGCAGCGCCCGAGAGGGCTACGGCTACACCTTC	.	TRBV29-1	TRBJ1-2	.
CASTPGYSNQPQHF	TGTGCCAGCACCCCAGGCTATAGCAATCAGCCCCAGCATTTT	few	TRBV6-6	TRBJ1-5	.
CASSPPGQGLNYNEQFF	TGTGCCAGCTCACCACCCGGACAGGGGTTAAACTACAATGAGCAGTTCTTC	few	TRBV18	TRBJ2-1	TRBD1
CAWSRQAGSSYEQYF	TGTGCCTGGAGTCGGCAAGCGGGTAGCTCCTACGAGCAGTACTTC	many	TRBV30	TRBJ2-7	.
CASSLRTGVEQYF	TGTGCCAGCAGCTTAAGGACAGGGGTCGAGCAGTACTTC	.	TRBV11-3	TRBJ2-7	TRBD1
CASSLMPTGNEQYF	TGTGCCAGCAGCTTGATGCCGACGGGAAACGAGCAGTACTTC	few	TRBV7-2	TRBJ2-7	.
CASSLATKNEQFF	TGCGCCAGCAGCTTGGCGACAAAAAATGAGCAGTTCTTC	.	TRBV5-1	TRBJ2-1	.
CASSLSPRSSSGVNEQFF	TGTGCCAGCAGCTTATCCCCCCGGAGTTCTAGCGGAGTCAATGAGCAGTTCTTC	.	TRBV7-2	TRBJ2-1	TRBD2